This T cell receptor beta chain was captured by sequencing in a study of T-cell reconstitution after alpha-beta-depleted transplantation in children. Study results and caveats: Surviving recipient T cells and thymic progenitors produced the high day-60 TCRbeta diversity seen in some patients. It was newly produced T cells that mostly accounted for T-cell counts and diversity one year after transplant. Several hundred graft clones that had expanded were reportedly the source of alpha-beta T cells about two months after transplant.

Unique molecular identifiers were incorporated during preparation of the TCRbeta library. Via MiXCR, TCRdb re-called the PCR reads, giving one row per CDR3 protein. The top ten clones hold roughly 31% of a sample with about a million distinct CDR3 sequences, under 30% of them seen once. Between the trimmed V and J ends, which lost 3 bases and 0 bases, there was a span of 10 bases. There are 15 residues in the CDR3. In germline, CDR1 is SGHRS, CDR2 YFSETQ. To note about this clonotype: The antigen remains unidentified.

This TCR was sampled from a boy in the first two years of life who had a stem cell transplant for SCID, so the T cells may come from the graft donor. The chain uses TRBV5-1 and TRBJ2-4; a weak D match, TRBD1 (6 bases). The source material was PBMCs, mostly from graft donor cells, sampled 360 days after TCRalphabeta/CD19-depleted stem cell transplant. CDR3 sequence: CASSSYREAKNIQYF. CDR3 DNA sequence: TGCGCCAGCAGCTCCTACAGGGAAGCCAAAAACATTCAGTACTTC.